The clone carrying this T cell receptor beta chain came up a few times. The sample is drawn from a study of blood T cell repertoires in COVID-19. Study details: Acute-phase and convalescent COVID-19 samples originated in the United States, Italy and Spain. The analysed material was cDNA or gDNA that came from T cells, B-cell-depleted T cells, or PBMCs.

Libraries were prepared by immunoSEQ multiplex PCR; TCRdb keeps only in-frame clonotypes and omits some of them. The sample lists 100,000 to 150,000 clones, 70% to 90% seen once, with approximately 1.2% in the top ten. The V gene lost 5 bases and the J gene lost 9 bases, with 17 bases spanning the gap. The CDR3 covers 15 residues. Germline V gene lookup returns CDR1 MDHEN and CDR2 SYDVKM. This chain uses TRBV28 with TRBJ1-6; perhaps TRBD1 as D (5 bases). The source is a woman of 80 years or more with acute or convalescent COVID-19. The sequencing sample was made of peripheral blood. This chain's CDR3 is CASSLQSGGSSPLHF. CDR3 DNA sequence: TGTGCCAGCAGTCTCCAATCCGGGGGAAGTTCACCCCTCCACTTT.